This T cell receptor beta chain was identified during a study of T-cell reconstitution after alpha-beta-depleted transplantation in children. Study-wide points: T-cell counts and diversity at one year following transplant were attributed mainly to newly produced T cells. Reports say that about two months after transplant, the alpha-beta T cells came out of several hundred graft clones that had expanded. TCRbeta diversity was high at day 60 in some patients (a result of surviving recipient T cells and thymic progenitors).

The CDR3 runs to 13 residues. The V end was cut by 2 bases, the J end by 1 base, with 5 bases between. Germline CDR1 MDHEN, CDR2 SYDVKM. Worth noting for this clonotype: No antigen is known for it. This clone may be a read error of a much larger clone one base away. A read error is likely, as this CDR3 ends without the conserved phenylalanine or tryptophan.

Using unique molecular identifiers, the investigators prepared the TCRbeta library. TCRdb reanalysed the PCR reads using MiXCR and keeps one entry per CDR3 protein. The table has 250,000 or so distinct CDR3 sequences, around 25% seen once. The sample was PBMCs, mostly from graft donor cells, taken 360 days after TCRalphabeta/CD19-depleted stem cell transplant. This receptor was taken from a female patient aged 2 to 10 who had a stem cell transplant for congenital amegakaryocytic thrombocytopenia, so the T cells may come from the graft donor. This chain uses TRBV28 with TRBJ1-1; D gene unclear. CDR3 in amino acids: CASSLNRNTEAFY. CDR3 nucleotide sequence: TGTGCCAGCAGTTTAAACAGGAACACTGAAGCTTTCTAT.